This TCR beta chain was identified in a study of cytomegalovirus exposure and HLA in healthy donors. Points from the study as a whole: Earlier analysis found most TCR beta V segments productive about 87% or about 30% of the time.

The study ran its PCR with 60 Vbeta and 13 Jbeta primers. This table comes from immunoSEQ multiplex PCR, and its TCRdb copy is limited to in-frame clones, with some not included. There are over 75,000 clones in the sample; around 85% occur only once, and 2.4% lies in the top ten. Notes on this clone: The antigen is unknown.

The CDR3 extends over 17 amino acids. Germline V gene data show CDR1 as SGDLS and CDR2 as YYNGEE. J lost 3 bases, V lost 3 bases, and 8 bases had no gene match. The chain recombines TRBV9 with TRBJ2-6, with 8 positions matching TRBD1. The receptor comes from a woman in her fifties or sixties in good health and CMV-seronegative. Sequencing was performed on PBMCs. The CDR3 reads CASSGTITGGGANVLTF. The CDR3 DNA reads TGTGCCAGCAGCGGAACGATAACAGGGGGTGGGGCCAACGTCCTGACTTTC.